Sequencing of this TCR beta chain was carried out in a study of shared clonotypes between healthy human individuals. Germline V gene lookup returns CDR1 SGHNT and CDR2 YYREEE (reference sequence). The CDR3 spans 16 residues. Trimming cost V 4 bases and J 7 bases; bases outside gene matches: 15. The assay was immunoSEQ multiplex PCR, and TCRdb's table has in-frame clones only and misses some. The sample has under 130,000 clones, roughly 66% seen once. The TCR comes from a woman in her twenties or thirties in good health. Sequencing was carried out using memory CD8+ T cells sorted from blood. Subset given: CD45RO+ cells pooled with CCR7-negative TemRA cells. The chain joins TRBV5-4 to TRBJ2-7; 9 bases align to TRBD2. The CDR3 region has the DNA TGTGCCAGCAGCCCCGGATGGGCTAGCGGGACGGGTGAGCAGTACTTC. Translation: CASSPGWASGTGEQYF.